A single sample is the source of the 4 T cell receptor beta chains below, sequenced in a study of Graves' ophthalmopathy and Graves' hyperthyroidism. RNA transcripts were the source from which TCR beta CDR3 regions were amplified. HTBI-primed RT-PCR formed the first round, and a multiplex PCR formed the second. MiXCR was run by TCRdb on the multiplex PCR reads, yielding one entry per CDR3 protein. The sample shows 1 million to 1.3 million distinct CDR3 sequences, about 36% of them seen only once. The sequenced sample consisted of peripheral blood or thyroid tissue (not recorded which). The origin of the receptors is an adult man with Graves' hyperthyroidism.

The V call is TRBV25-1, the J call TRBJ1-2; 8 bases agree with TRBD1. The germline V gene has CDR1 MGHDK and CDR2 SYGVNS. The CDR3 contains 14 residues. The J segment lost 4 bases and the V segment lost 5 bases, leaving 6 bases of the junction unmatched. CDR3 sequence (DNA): TGTGCCAGCAGTTTCGGCAGGGGGCCCTATGGCTACACCTTC. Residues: CASSFGRGPYGYTF.

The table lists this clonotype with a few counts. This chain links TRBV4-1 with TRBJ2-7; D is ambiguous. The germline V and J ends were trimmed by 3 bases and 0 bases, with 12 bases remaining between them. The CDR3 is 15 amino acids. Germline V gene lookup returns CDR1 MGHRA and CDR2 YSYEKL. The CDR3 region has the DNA TGCGCCAGCAGCCAGGAAGAAGTTAGCTCCTACGAGCAGTACTTC. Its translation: CASSQEEVSSYEQYF.

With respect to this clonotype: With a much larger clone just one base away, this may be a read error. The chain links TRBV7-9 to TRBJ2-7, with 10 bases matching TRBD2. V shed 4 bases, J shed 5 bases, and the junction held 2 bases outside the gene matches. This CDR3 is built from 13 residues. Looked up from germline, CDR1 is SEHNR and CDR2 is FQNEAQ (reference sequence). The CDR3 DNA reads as TGTGCCAGCAGCTCTAGCGGGAGCGACGAGCAGTACTTC. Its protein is CASSSSGSDEQYF.

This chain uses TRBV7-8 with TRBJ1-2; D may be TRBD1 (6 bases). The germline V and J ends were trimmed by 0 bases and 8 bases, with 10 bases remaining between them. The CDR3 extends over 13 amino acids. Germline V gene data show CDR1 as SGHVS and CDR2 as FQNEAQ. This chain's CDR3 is CASSLAGDMGYTF. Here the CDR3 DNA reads TGTGCCAGCAGCTTAGCCGGGGACATGGGCTACACCTTC.